This TCR beta chain was documented in a study of regulatory T cells in long-lasting Graves disease (dated by TCRdb to the early 2020s). About the full investigation: Antithyroid drugs had been taken for less than 3 months by newly diagnosed Graves' disease patients. Persistent Graves' disease patients were compared with newly diagnosed Graves' disease patients by peripheral blood TCR sequencing and RNA sequencing. The study was registered as a clinical trial and conducted in China. A total of 33 samples were covered by TCR sequencing, comprising roughly 13 persistent and around 20 newly diagnosed Graves' disease patients. General study outcomes and caveats: Patients with persistent disease shared more public clonotypes (over 2,500) than newly diagnosed patients did (around 980). Sequencing and analysis were restricted to the TCR beta chain. Peripheral blood alone was examined, since thyroid tissue, which constituted the primary lesion, could not be accessed. Compared with newly diagnosed patients, persistent Graves' disease patients had lower TCR Shannon entropy and fewer highly expanded clones, which suggests clonal expansion. The authors noted that the small sample size was a limitation that may lower accuracy. Persistent disease showed preferential use of TRBV28, TRBJ1-2 and TRBJ2-5, whereas newly diagnosed disease favored TRBV20-1 and TRBJ2-1.

As regards this clonotype: Its specific antigen is unknown. Per-base qualities were not stored, and no clone one base away is much larger.

According to the study, the label for this sample's time point signals: newly diagnosed GD, antithyroid drugs for less than 3 months. For both TCR sequencing and RNA sequencing, RNA was extracted from PBMCs using TRIzol. The diagnosis of Graves' disease followed American Thyroid Association guidelines. Patients were recruited from an endocrinology department in Xi'an, China. Each patient gave approximately 10 milliliters of peripheral blood, collected in an EDTA anticoagulant tube. Ficoll Paque Plus density gradient separation was used to isolate PBMCs, and no further T cell sorting was performed. An Agilent 2100 Bioanalyzer and agarose gel were used to assess RNA quality, and a NanoDrop 2000 was used to measure RNA concentration. The germline V gene sets CDR1 to LGHNA and CDR2 to YNFKEQ. Trimming accounts for 0 bases at V and 7 bases at J, while the number of junction bases matched to no gene is 5. The CDR3 runs 16 amino acids, cysteine and phenylalanine included. Only CDR3 DNA remains: 48 bases, in frame from the first base.

The receptor library was made with multiplex PCR. TCRdb records Illumina HiSeq 4000 as the sequencer. TCR beta libraries were built with iRepertoire HTBI primers and Arm-PCR amplification of CDR3 regions. Gel purification was performed on PCR products prior to sequencing. Per the authors' processing: A total of roughly 67 TRBV and some 13 TRBJ segments were identified across samples and were used for gene usage analysis of CDR3 amino acid clonotypes. COPE and FqMerger were used to merge the filtered high-quality paired reads into contigs. BLAST was used to align contigs to the IMGT TRBV, TRBD and TRBJ reference genes, and CDR3 was defined following IMGT. Highly expanded clones were defined as clonotypes with a frequency above 0.1%. Shannon entropy served as the measure of repertoire diversity, while the Gini coefficient captured V-J evenness. A clonotype found in more than one individual was treated as public. TCRdb reprocessed the public reads (quality trimming at Q25 with fastp, clone calling with MiXCR) and kept in-frame beta chains. All rows with the same CDR3 protein become a single entry with the most common DNA and genes. The V and J calls were not made by the authors but by TCRdb's processing. The sample table contains fewer than 350,000 distinct CDR3 sequences; only one count was recorded for 18% of them. The top ten clones comprise about 36% of the sample.

This receptor was identified in a female donor with Graves disease. The rearranged chain carries TRBV4-2 and TRBJ1-6, and 8 junctional nucleotides match TRBD1. The source was peripheral blood mononuclear cells (PBMCs), collected at new diagnosis, from a patient treated with antithyroid drugs. This receptor has the CDR3 CASSQEGQALNSPLHF. The DNA sequence is TGTGCCAGCAGCCAAGAGGGACAGGCCCTAAATTCACCCCTCCACTTT.